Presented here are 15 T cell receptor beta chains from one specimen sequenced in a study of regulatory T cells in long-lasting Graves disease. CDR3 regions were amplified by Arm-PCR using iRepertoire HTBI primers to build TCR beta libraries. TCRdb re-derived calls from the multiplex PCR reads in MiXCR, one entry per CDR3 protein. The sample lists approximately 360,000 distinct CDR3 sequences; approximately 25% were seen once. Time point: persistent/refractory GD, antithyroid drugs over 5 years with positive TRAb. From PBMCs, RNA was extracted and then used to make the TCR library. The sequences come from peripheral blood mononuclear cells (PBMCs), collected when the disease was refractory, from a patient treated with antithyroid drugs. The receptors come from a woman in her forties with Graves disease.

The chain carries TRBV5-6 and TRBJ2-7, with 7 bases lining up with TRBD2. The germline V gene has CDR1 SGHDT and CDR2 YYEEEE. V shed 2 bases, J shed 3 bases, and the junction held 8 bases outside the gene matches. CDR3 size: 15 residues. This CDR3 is CASSFRTRVGYEQYF. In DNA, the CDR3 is TGTGCCAGCAGCTTCCGGACTAGAGTCGGCTACGAGCAGTACTTC.

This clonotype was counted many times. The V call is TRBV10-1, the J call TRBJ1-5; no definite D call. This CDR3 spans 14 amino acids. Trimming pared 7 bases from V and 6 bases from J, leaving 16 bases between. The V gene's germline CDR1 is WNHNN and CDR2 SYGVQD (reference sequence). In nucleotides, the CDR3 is TGCGCCAGCACCGGAAGGGAGCGGAGTCAGCCCCAGCATTTT. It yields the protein CASTGRERSQPQHF.

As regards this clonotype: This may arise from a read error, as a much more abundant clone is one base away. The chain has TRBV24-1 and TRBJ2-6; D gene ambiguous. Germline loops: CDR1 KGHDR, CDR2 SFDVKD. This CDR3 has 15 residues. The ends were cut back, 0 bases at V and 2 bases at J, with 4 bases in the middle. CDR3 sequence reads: CATSDLGAGANVLTF. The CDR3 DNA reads TGTGCCACCAGTGATTTGGGAGCTGGGGCCAACGTCCTGACTTTC.

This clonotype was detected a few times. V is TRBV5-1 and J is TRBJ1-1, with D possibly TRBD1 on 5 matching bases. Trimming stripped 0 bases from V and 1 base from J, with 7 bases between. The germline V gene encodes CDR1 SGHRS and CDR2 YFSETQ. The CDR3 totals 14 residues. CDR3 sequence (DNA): TGCGCCAGCAGCTTGGAGGACACGAACACTGAAGCTTTCTTT. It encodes CASSLEDTNTEAFF. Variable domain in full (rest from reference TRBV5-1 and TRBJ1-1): KAGVTQTPRYLIKTRGQQVTLSCSPISGHRSVSWYQQTPGQGLQFLFEYFSETQRNKGNFPGRFSGRQFSNSRSEMNVSTLELGDSALYLCASSLEDTNTEAFFGQGTRLTVV.

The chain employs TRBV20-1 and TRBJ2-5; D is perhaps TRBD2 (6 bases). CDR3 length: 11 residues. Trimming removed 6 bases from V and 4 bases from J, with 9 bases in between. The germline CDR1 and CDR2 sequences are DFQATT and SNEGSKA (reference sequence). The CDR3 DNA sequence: TGCAGTGCCGGGAGCCCAGAGACCCAGTACTTC. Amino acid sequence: CSAGSPETQYF.

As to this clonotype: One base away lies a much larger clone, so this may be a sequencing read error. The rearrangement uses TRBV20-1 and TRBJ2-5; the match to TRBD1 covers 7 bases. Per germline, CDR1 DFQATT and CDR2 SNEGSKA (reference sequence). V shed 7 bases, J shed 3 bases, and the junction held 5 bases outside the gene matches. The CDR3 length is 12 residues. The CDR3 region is CSVETGEETQYF. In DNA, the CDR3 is TGCAGTGTGGAAACAGGGGAAGAGACCCAGTACTTC.

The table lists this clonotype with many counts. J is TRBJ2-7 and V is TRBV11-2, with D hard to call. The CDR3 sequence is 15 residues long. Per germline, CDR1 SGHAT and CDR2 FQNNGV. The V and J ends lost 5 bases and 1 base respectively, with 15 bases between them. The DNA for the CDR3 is TGTGCCAGCAGCGCCGCCGAGTTAGATTCCTACGAGCAGTACTTC. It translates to CASSAAELDSYEQYF. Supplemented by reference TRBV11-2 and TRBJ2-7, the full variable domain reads EAGVAQSPRYKIIEKRQSVAFWCNPISGHATLYWYQQILGQGPKLLIQFQNNGVVDDSQLPKDRFSAERLKGVDSTLKIQPAKLEDSAVYLCASSAAELDSYEQYFGPGTRLTVT.

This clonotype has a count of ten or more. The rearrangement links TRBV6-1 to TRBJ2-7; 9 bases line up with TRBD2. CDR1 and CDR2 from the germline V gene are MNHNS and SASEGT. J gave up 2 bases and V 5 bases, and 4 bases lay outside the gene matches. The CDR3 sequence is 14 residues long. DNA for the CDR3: TGTGCCAGCAGTCTAGCGGGGCCACCCTACGAGCAGTACTTC. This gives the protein CASSLAGPPYEQYF.

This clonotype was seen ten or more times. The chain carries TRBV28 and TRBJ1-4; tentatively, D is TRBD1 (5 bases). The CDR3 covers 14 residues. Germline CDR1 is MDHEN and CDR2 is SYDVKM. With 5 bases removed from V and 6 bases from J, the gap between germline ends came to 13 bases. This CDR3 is CASSPPGRDEKLFF. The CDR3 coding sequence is TGTGCCAGCAGTCCCCCCGGCAGGGATGAAAAACTGTTTTTT. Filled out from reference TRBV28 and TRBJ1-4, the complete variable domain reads DVKVTQSSRYLVKRTGEKVFLECVQDMDHENMFWYRQDPGLGLRLIYFSYDVKMKEKGDIPEGYSVSREKKERFSLILESASTNQTSMYLCASSPPGRDEKLFFGSGTQLSVL.

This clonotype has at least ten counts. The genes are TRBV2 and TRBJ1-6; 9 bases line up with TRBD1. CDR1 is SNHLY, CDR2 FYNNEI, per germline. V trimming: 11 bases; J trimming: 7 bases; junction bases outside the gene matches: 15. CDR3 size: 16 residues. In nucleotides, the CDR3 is TGTGCCGGCGGCGTTAATCGGGACAGGGCGAATTCACCCCTCCACTTT. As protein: CAGGVNRDRANSPLHF. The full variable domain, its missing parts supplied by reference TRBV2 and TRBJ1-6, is EPEVTQTPSHQVTQMGQEVILRCVPISNHLYFYWYRQILGQKVEFLVSFYNNEISEKSEIFDDQFSVERPDGSNFTLKIRSTKLEDSAMYFCAGGVNRDRANSPLHFGNGTRLTVT.

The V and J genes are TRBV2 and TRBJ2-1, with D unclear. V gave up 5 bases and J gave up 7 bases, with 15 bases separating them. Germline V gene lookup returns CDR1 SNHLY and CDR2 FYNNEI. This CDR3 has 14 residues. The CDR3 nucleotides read TGTGCCAGCAGTTTGGCGTACCTTAAGAATGAGCAGTTCTTC. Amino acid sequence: CASSLAYLKNEQFF.

CDR3 sequence reads: CASSLSRGAQYNSPLHF. CDR3 nucleotide sequence: TGTGCCAGCAGCTTAAGTAGGGGCGCACAGTATAATTCACCCCTCCACTTT. The rearrangement uses TRBV7-9 and TRBJ1-6; D might be TRBD1 (5 bases). CDR1 and CDR2 (germline): SEHNR, FQNEAQ (reference sequence). V was pared by 2 bases and J by 4 bases, with 15 bases between. The CDR3 runs 17 residues.

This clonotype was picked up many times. The CDR3 spells CASTPGGKNEKLFF. In nucleotides, the CDR3 is TGTGCCAGCACCCCGGGGGGGAAGAATGAAAAACTGTTTTTT. The V and J genes are TRBV6-1 and TRBJ1-4, with a tentative D call TRBD1 (5 bases). V was pared by 7 bases and J by 5 bases, with 14 bases between. The CDR3 is 14 residues long. Looked up from germline, CDR1 is MNHNS and CDR2 is SASEGT.

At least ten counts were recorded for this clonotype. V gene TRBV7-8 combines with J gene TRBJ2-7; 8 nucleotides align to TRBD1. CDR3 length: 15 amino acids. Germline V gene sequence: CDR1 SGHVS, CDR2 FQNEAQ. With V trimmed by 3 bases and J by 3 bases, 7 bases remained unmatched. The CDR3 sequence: CASSFPGQVYYEQYF. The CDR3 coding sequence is TGTGCCAGCAGCTTTCCGGGACAGGTTTACTACGAGCAGTACTTC.

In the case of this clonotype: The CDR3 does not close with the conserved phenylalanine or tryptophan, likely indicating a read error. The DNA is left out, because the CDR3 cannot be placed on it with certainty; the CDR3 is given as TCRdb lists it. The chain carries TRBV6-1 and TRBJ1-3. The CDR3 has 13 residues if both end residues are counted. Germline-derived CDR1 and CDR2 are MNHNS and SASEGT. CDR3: CASSEAGRKSSIV.